These 17 T cell receptor beta chains were all obtained from the same sample, sequenced in a study of graft-versus-host responses after intestinal transplantation. Data came from immunoSEQ multiplex PCR; TCRdb stores just in-frame clones and leaves some out. The sample holds 65,000 to 100,000 clones, 85% to 95% seen once. No antigen has been assigned to these receptors. Sequences were derived from unstimulated CD8+ T cells sorted from spleen or lymph node cells, sampled before transplant. The receptors were gathered from a human donor who was the organ donor for an intestinal transplant.

This sequence joins TRBV13 and TRBJ1-2; D perhaps matches TRBD1 (6 bases). Trimming pared 6 bases from V and 3 bases from J, leaving 20 bases between. The germline V gene encodes CDR1 PRHDT and CDR2 FYEKMQ (reference sequence). The CDR3 length is 16 residues. The CDR3 is CASSLRGAQEYYGYTF. The CDR3 coding sequence is TGTGCCAGCAGTCTCCGGGGGGCTCAGGAGTACTATGGCTACACCTTC.

The rearrangement uses TRBV7-9 and TRBJ2-1; D gene unclear. This CDR3 spans 12 amino acids. V gave up 8 bases and J gave up 4 bases, with 9 bases separating them. Germline CDR1 SEHNR, CDR2 FQNEAQ (reference sequence). The CDR3 coding sequence is TGTGCCAGCGAGGTTGGATACAATGAGCAGTTCTTC. It specifies CASEVGYNEQFF.

The V call is TRBV7-3, the J call TRBJ1-2; TRBD1 is a possible D gene (6 bases). This CDR3 region has 11 residues. Germline values: CDR1 SGHTA, CDR2 FQGTGA. The V end was cut by 8 bases, the J end by 8 bases, with 12 bases between. The DNA of the CDR3 is TGTGCCAGCGGGGGGGCGGACGGCTACACCTTC. It encodes CASGGADGYTF.

The rearrangement joins TRBV5-6 to TRBJ2-5; 7 nucleotides align to TRBD2. The ends lost 1 base at V and 5 bases at J; junction bases unmatched: 5. Per the germline V gene, CDR1 is SGHDT and CDR2 is YYEEEE. The CDR3 sequence is 14 residues long. The CDR3 spells CASSLLAEDETQYF. The CDR3, as DNA: TGTGCCAGCAGCTTGCTAGCGGAGGACGAGACCCAGTACTTC.

This clone occurred a few times. This chain links TRBV7-9 with TRBJ1-1; the D is unclear. The CDR3 has 15 residues. The germline V gene has CDR1 SEHNR and CDR2 FQNEAQ (reference sequence). Trimming took 1 base from V and 0 from J, leaving 9 bases between them. This CDR3 is CASSLGGWVNTEAFF. The CDR3 DNA follows: TGTGCCAGCAGCTTAGGCGGGTGGGTGAACACTGAAGCTTTCTTT.

This chain joins TRBV10-3 and TRBJ2-5, with TRBD1 identical over 7 bases. The tail of the sequence fits TRBJ2-7 better, so the J call may be wrong. The CDR3 has 12 amino acids. CDR1 is ENHRY and CDR2 is SYGVKD in the germline V gene. The DNA of the CDR3 is TGTGCCATCAGGACAGGGCTTGACGAGCAGTACTTC. It is translated as CAIRTGLDEQYF.

In its sample, this clone was seen once. CDR3 residues: CASSRLGGVGTEAFF. The CDR3, as DNA: TGTGCCAGTAGCCGACTCGGAGGGGTGGGCACTGAAGCTTTCTTT. The rearrangement uses TRBV19 and TRBJ1-1; D possibly corresponds to TRBD1 (5 bases). Trimming left V 6 bases short and J 4 bases short, with 18 bases between. CDR1 and CDR2 from the germline V gene are LNHDA and SQIVND (reference sequence). CDR3 length: 15 amino acids.

The chain couples TRBV4-2 to TRBJ2-3, with 7 bases matching TRBD2. V lost 0 bases to trimming and J lost 2 bases; unmatched junction nucleotides: 8. This CDR3 has 17 residues. From germline, CDR1 is LGHNA and CDR2 YNFKEQ. This CDR3 is CASSQDWGGDYTDTQYF. DNA of the CDR3: TGTGCCAGCAGCCAAGATTGGGGGGGGGATTACACAGATACGCAGTATTTT.

The chain links TRBV9 to TRBJ2-1; 12 bases align to TRBD1. The J segment lost 8 bases and the V segment lost 3 bases, leaving 15 bases of the junction unmatched. The CDR3 sequence is 18 residues long. Germline V lookup: CDR1 SGDLS, CDR2 YYNGEE. CDR3 coding DNA: TGTGCCAGCAGCGCTCCCTCGGAGGGGGACAGGGGGCTTGATGAGCAGTTCTTC. Protein: CASSAPSEGDRGLDEQFF.

The chain joins TRBV13 to TRBJ2-2; 8 bases map to TRBD2. V lost 5 bases and J lost 3; bases outside the gene matches: 14. The CDR3 runs 18 residues. Per germline, CDR1 PRHDT and CDR2 FYEKMQ (reference sequence). The CDR3 loop reads CASSPRGRGGGYTGELFF. CDR3 coding DNA: TGTGCCAGCAGCCCTAGGGGCAGGGGCGGGGGGTACACCGGGGAGCTGTTTTTT.

The CDR3 protein is CASSARGDGYEQYF. The CDR3 DNA reads TGTGCCAGCAGCGCGCGGGGGGACGGCTACGAGCAGTACTTC. The rearrangement uses TRBV9 and TRBJ2-7; 8 nucleotides agree with TRBD2. The germline CDR1 and CDR2 sequences are SGDLS and YYNGEE. The CDR3 runs to 14 residues. The J segment lost 3 bases and the V segment lost 3 bases, leaving 5 bases of the junction unmatched.

This clone is a singleton in its sample. The chain joins TRBV6-4 to TRBJ2-5; no definite D call. The assigned J gene may be wrong: the sequence end matches TRBJ2-7 better. Per germline, CDR1 MRHNA and CDR2 SNTAGT. This CDR3 is 17 amino acids long. CDR3 bases: TGTGCCAGCAGTGACCCAGAGATGCCCGATCGCGGCTACGAGCAGTACTTC. Encoded protein: CASSDPEMPDRGYEQYF.

The rearrangement links TRBV27 to TRBJ2-7, with D maybe TRBD1 (6 bases). The V gene lost 6 bases and the J gene lost 2 bases, with 17 bases spanning the gap. CDR1 and CDR2 (germline): MNHEY, SMNVEV (reference sequence). This CDR3 has 15 amino acids. CDR3 residues: CASSPFWGPAYEQYF. CDR3 DNA: TGTGCCAGCAGCCCATTTTGGGGGCCGGCCTACGAGCAGTACTTC.

In regard to this clone: Germline is not matched at one junction end, which may reflect a read error. J is TRBJ2-1 and V is TRBV5-1; TRBD2 is a possible D gene (7 bases). CDR1 and CDR2 (germline): SGHRS, YFSETQ. The CDR3 runs to 14 residues. CDR3 region: CASTLGGTYNEQFF. The CDR3 region has the DNA TGCGCCAGCACCTTGGGGGGGACATACAATGAGCAGTTCTTC. Variable domain in full (rest from reference TRBV5-1 and TRBJ2-1): KAGVTQTPRYLIKTRGQQVTLSCSPISGHRSVSWYQQTPGQGLQFLFEYFSETQRNKGNFPGRFSGRQFSNSRSEMNVSTLELGDSALYLCASTLGGTYNEQFFGPGTRLTVL.

V gene TRBV2 combines with J gene TRBJ1-3, with D possibly being TRBD1 (5 bases). Trimming removed 3 bases at V and 2 bases at J, with 11 bases between. The germline V gene encodes CDR1 SNHLY and CDR2 FYNNEI. CDR3 length equals 15 residues. The CDR3 spells CASSDGGGTGNTIYF. CDR3 bases: TGTGCCAGCAGTGACGGGGGGGGGACTGGAAACACCATATATTTT.

The chain is built from TRBV19 and TRBJ2-5; no clear D. The closer fit of TRBJ2-7 to the DNA end suggests the J call may be wrong. Per germline, CDR1 LNHDA and CDR2 SQIVND (reference sequence). The CDR3 consists of 14 residues. This chain's CDR3 is CASTWSVSSYEQYF. For the CDR3, the DNA is TGTGCCAGTACATGGTCTGTGAGCTCCTACGAGCAGTACTTC.

This chain uses TRBV4-2 with TRBJ1-1; 7 bases line up with TRBD1. Germline CDR1 reads LGHNA; CDR2 reads YNFKEQ. Trimming took 3 bases from V and 1 from J; bases not matched to a gene: 5. The CDR3 length is 15 residues. The CDR3 bases are TGTGCCAGCAGCCAGACAGGGCCCGGGAACACTGAAGCTTTCTTT. As protein: CASSQTGPGNTEAFF.